This T cell receptor beta chain was identified during a study of T cell responses to AZD1222 COVID-19 vaccine. Turning to the study itself: Second doses at about 4 or about 12 weeks were pooled.

Germline values: CDR1 SEHNR, CDR2 FQNEAQ (reference sequence). This CDR3 contains 15 residues. The V gene lost 6 bases and the J gene lost 2 bases, with 14 bases spanning the gap. TCRdb keeps only in-frame clones here, not all; method: immunoSEQ multiplex PCR. The sample lists over 100,000 clones, about 88% occurring once. As for this clone: What it binds is not known.

Study outcomes and limitations: Epitopes outside B.1.351 and B.1.1.7 mutated regions reportedly drew nearly half of spike TCRs. After the peak T cell response, and only then, were repertoires sampled.

This clonotype was obtained from an adult in good health. The starting material was peripheral blood, obtained on day 0 of AZD1222 vaccination. The chain is built from TRBV7-9 and TRBJ1-3; D is ambiguous. DNA for the CDR3: TGTGCCAGCAGACGTCCGGGGATGGCTGGAAACACCATATATTTT. It codes for CASRRPGMAGNTIYF. The full variable domain, in which reference TRBV7-9 and TRBJ1-3 provide the parts outside the CDR3, is DTGVSQNPRHKITKRGQNVTFRCDPISEHNRLYWYRQTLGQGPEFLTYFQNEAQLEKSRLLSDRFSAERPKGSFSTLEIQRTEQGDSAMYLCASRRPGMAGNTIYFGEGSWLTVV.